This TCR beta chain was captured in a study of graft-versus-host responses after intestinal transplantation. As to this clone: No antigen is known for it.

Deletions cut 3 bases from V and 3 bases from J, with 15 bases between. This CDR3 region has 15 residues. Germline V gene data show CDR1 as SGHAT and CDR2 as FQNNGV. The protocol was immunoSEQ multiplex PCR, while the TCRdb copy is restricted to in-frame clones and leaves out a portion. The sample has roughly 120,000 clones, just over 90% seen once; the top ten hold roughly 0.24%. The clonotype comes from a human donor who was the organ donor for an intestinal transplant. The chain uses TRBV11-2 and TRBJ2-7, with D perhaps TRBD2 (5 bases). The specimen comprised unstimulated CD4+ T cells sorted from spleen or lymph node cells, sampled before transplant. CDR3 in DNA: TGTGCCAGCAGCTTTCATGGGAGAGGGAACTACGAGCAGTACTTC. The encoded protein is CASSFHGRGNYEQYF. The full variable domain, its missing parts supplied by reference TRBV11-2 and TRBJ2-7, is EAGVAQSPRYKIIEKRQSVAFWCNPISGHATLYWYQQILGQGPKLLIQFQNNGVVDDSQLPKDRFSAERLKGVDSTLKIQPAKLEDSAVYLCASSFHGRGNYEQYFGPGTRLTVT.